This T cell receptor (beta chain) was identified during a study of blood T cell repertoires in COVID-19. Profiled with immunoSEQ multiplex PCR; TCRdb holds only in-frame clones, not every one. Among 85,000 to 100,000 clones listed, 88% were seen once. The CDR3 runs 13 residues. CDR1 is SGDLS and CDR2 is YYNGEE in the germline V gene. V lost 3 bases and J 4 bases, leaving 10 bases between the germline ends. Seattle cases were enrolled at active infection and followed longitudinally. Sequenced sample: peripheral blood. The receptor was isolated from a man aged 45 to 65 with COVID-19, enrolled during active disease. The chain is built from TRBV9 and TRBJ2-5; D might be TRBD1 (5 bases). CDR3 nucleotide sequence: TGTGCCAGCAGCGGGGGCATCGGAGAGACCCAGTACTTC. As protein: CASSGGIGETQYF.